Listed below are T cell receptor beta chains from one sample, sequenced in a study of blood T cell repertoires in COVID-19. Profiled with immunoSEQ multiplex PCR; TCRdb holds only in-frame clones, not every one. The data show some 290,000 clones, almost 90% seen once. The specimen sequenced was peripheral blood. Every receptor here comes from a woman aged 25 to 45 with COVID-19, enrolled during active disease. Each CDR3 is given with its conserved first and last residue. Each record gives: clone size, D gene, J gene, V gene, CDR3 DNA, CDR3 protein. D genes are given only for firm matches. Only some rows state a clone size, as once, few, many or a class for expanded clones.

>NA|NA|TRBJ1-2|TRBV28
TGTGCCAGCAGTTTGTCGGGTGACTATGGCTACACCTTC
CASSLSGDYGYTF
>NA|TRBD1|TRBJ1-4|TRBV6-1
TGTGCCAGCAGTGAATACGGGACAGATCTTGAAAAACTGTTTTTT
CASSEYGTDLEKLFF
>few|NA|TRBJ2-7|TRBV10-2
TGCGCCAGCAGTGAGTCTGAGACCTACGAGCAGTACTTC
CASSESETYEQYF
>once|TRBD1|TRBJ1-1|TRBV28
TGTGCCAGCAGTTACGGGACAGGGGACACTGAAGCTTTCTTT
CASSYGTGDTEAFF
>NA|NA|TRBJ2-3|TRBV19
TGTGCCAGTAGTATTAGATCTGATACGTTACGCACAGATACGCAGTATTTT
CASSIRSDTLRTDTQYF
>NA|TRBD1|TRBJ2-7|TRBV30
TGTGCCTGGAGTGTACCCACAGGGGGCGCGTTCTACGAGCAGTACTTC
CAWSVPTGGAFYEQYF
>NA|NA|TRBJ2-3|TRBV29-1
TGCAGCGTCGCAACAGGGGGGGACAGCACAGATACGCAGTATTTT
CSVATGGDSTDTQYF
>once|TRBD1|TRBJ1-2|TRBV3-1/TRBV3-2
TGTGCCAGCAGCCCCCGGGACAGGGTTGGCGGCTACACCTTC
CASSPRDRVGGYTF
>NA|TRBD1|TRBJ1-5|TRBV5-1
TGCGCCAGCAGTTGGGGACAGGGTGATCAGCCCCAGCATTTT
CASSWGQGDQPQHF
>once|TRBD1|TRBJ1-1|TRBV7-2
TGTGCCAGCAGCTTGGTGGGGCCCGGGACAGGAAACACTGAAGCTTTCTTT
CASSLVGPGTGNTEAFF
>NA|NA|TRBJ2-1|TRBV12-3/TRBV12-4
TGTGCCAGCAGTTTACAGGGTAATGAGCAGTTCTTC
CASSLQGNEQFF
>NA|TRBD2|TRBJ2-5|TRBV7-2
TGTGCCAGCAGCCTCCGACTAGCGGAAGAGACCCAGTACTTC
CASSLRLAEETQYF
>NA|TRBD2|TRBJ2-1|TRBV28
TGTGCCAGCAGTTCGACTAGCGGGAGTGGCAATGAGCAGTTCTTC
CASSSTSGSGNEQFF
>few|TRBD2|TRBJ2-1|TRBV11-3
TGTGCCAGCAGCTTATTCTCCGGACTAGCGGGAGGGAATGAGCAGTTCTTC
CASSLFSGLAGGNEQFF
>once|TRBD1|TRBJ1-4|TRBV9
TGTGCCAGCAGCGTATCGGGGACAGGTAATGAAAAACTGTTTTTT
CASSVSGTGNEKLFF
>NA|TRBD2|TRBJ2-2|TRBV27
TGTGCCAGCAGCTTTTCCTCTAGCGGGAGTGGTAACACCGGGGAGCTGTTTTTT
CASSFSSSGSGNTGELFF